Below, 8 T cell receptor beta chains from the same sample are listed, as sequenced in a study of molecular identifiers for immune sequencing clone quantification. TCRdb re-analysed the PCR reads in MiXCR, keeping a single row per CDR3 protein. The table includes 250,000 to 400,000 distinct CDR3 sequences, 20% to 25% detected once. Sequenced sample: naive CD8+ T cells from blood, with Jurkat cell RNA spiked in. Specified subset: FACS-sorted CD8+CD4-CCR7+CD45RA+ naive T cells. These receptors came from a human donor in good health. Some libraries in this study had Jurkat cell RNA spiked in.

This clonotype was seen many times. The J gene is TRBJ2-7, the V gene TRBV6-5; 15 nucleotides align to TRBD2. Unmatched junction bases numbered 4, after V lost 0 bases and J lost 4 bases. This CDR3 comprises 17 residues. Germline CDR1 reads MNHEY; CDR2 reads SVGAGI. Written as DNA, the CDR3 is TGTGCCAGCAGTTACTCCTCGGGACTAGCGGGAGGTTACGAGCAGTACTTC. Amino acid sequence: CASSYSSGLAGGYEQYF.

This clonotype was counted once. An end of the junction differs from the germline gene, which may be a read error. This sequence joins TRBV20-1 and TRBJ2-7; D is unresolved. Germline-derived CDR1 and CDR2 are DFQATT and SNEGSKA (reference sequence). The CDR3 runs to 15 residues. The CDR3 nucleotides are TGCAGTGCTAGGCCCGCCGAGGCACTCTCCTACGGGCAGTACTTC. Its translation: CSARPAEALSYGQYF.

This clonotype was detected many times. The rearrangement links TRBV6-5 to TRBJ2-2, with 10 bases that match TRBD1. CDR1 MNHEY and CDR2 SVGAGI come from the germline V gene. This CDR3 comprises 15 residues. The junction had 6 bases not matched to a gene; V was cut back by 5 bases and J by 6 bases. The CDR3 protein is CASSQGQGVAGELFF. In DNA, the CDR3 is TGTGCCAGCAGTCAAGGACAGGGGGTTGCCGGGGAGCTGTTTTTT.

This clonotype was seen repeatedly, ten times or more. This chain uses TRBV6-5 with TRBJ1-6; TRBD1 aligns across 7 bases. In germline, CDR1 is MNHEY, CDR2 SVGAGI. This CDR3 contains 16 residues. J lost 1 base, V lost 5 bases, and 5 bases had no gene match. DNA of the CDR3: TGTGCCAGCAGTGTCCGGGACAGATCCTATAATTCACCCCTCCACTTT. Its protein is CASSVRDRSYNSPLHF.

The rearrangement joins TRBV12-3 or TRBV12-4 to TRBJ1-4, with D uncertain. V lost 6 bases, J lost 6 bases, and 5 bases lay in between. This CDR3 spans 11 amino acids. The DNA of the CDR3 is TGTGCCAGCAGCGAAGATGAAAAACTGTTTTTT. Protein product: CASSEDEKLFF.

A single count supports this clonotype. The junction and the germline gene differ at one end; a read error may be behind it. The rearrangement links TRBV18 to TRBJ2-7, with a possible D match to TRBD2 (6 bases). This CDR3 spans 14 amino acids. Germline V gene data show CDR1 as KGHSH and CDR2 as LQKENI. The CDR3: CASSPGGAPYGQYF. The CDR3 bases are TGTGCCAGCTCACCGGGCGGGGCCCCCTACGGGCAGTACTTC.

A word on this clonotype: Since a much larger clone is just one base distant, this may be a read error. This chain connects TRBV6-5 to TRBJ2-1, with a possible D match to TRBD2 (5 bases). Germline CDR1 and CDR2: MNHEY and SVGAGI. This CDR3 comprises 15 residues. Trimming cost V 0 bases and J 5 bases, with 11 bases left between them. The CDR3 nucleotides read TGTGCCAGCAGTTACTCAGAACCAGCGGACAATGAGCAGTTCTTC. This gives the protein CASSYSEPADNEQFF.

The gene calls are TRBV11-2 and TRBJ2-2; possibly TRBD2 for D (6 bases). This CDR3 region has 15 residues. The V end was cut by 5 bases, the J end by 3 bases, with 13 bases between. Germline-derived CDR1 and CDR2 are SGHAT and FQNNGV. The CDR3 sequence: CASSLRWGDTGELFF. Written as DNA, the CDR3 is TGTGCCAGCAGCCTCAGATGGGGGGACACCGGGGAGCTGTTTTTT.